The 17 T cell receptor beta chains below all came from one sample that was sequenced in a study of cytomegalovirus exposure and HLA in healthy donors. PCR primers comprised 60 Vbeta and 13 Jbeta primers. TCRdb's copy holds only in-frame clones and misses some; the assay was immunoSEQ multiplex PCR. Of tens of thousands of clones in the sample, under 85% were seen once. The sample taken for sequencing was PBMCs. All receptors come from a woman aged 40 to 55 in good health and CMV-seronegative.

The chain joins TRBV29-1 to TRBJ2-2; D is perhaps TRBD1 (6 bases). The germline gives CDR1 SQVTM, CDR2 ANQGSEA. The CDR3 runs to 15 residues. The V end lost 6 bases, the J end lost 4 bases, and 18 bases lay between the germline ends. The CDR3 loop reads CSVETGADLTGELFF. The CDR3 DNA sequence: TGCAGCGTCGAGACAGGCGCTGATCTCACCGGGGAGCTGTTTTTT.

The V gene is TRBV5-1, the J gene TRBJ1-1; weak D call: TRBD1 (5 bases). V dropped 4 bases and J dropped 5 bases, with 15 bases sitting between them. The CDR3 has 14 amino acids. The V gene's germline CDR1 is SGHRS and CDR2 YFSETQ. CDR3 DNA sequence: TGCGCCAGCAGCCCCCCGGCGGGGGGTACTGAAGCTTTCTTT. Its translation is CASSPPAGGTEAFF.

In this sample, this clone turned up a few times. The chain has TRBV2 and TRBJ2-2, with D possibly matching TRBD2 (6 bases). Germline CDR1 SNHLY, CDR2 FYNNEI. This CDR3 has 15 amino acids. Trimming pared 8 bases from V and 0 bases from J, leaving 13 bases between. The CDR3 region is CASQPGTANTGELFF. The CDR3 region has the DNA TGTGCCAGCCAACCCGGGACTGCGAACACCGGGGAGCTGTTTTTT.

This clone was counted once. The V call is TRBV7-6, the J call TRBJ2-1, with 9 bases identical to TRBD1. Germline values: CDR1 SGHVS, CDR2 FNYEAQ. The CDR3 sequence is 17 residues long. V was clipped by 1 base and J by 7 bases; unmatched bases: 11. The CDR3 coding sequence is TGTGCCAGCAGCTTAGGGCCCTGGGACAGGGTAAAAAATGAGCAGTTCTTC. This translates into CASSLGPWDRVKNEQFF. Variable domain in full (rest from reference TRBV7-6 and TRBJ2-1): GAGVSQSPRYKVTKRGQDVALRCDPISGHVSLYWYRQALGQGPEFLTYFNYEAQQDKSGLPNDRFSAERPEGSISTLTIQRTEQRDSAMYRCASSLGPWDRVKNEQFFGPGTRLTVL.

The rearrangement uses TRBV5-1 and TRBJ2-3; D is uncertain. CDR1 and CDR2 from the germline V gene are SGHRS and YFSETQ. The CDR3 is made up of 13 amino acids. The V and J ends lost 4 bases and 0 bases respectively, with 6 bases between them. CDR3 coding DNA: TGCGCCAGCAGCGCTACTAGCACAGATACGCAGTATTTT. It is translated as CASSATSTDTQYF.

The chain employs TRBV28 and TRBJ2-7, with TRBD2 identical over 9 bases. This CDR3 comprises 18 residues. Looked up from germline, CDR1 is MDHEN and CDR2 is SYDVKM. The CDR3 coding sequence is TGTAGATTTAGGCGGGAGGGCCGAAAATACCCTAGCTCCTACGAGCAGTACTTC. The encoded protein is CRFRREGRKYPSSYEQYF.

The V and J genes are TRBV5-1 and TRBJ1-3, with D maybe TRBD1 (5 bases). The CDR3 is made up of 16 amino acids. Per germline, CDR1 SGHRS and CDR2 YFSETQ. Trimming took 4 bases from V and 0 from J, leaving 14 bases between them. The CDR3 is CASSIDGAVSGNTIYF. DNA for the CDR3: TGCGCCAGCAGCATAGATGGGGCCGTCTCTGGAAACACCATATATTTT.

This clone was recorded once. The DNA of the CDR3 is TGTGCCAGCTCACCATCCGAGTCCTGGGGCTACACCTTC. This sequence encodes CASSPSESWGYTF. The chain uses TRBV18 and TRBJ1-2; D is unclear. Germline-derived CDR1 and CDR2 are KGHSH and LQKENI. The CDR3 spans 13 residues. V was clipped by 2 bases and J by 8 bases, with 12 bases between them. The full variable domain, its missing parts supplied by reference TRBV18 and TRBJ1-2, is NAGVMQNPRHLVRRRGQEARLRCSPMKGHSHVYWYRQLPEEGLKFMVYLQKENIIDESGMPKERFSAEFPKEGPSILRIQQVVRGDSAAYFCASSPSESWGYTFGSGTRLTVV.

The sample holds one count of this clone. The genes are TRBV19 and TRBJ2-7; the match to TRBD2 covers 7 bases. The V gene end was trimmed by 5 bases and the J gene end by 6 bases; junction bases not matched to a gene: 7. Looked up from germline, CDR1 is LNHDA and CDR2 is SQIVND (reference sequence). The length of the CDR3 is 13 residues. The DNA for the CDR3 is TGTGCCAGTAGTTGGGGCGGGAGCTCCGAGCAGTACTTC. Its translation: CASSWGGSSEQYF. Supplemented by reference TRBV19 and TRBJ2-7, the full variable domain reads DGGITQSPKYLFRKEGQNVTLSCEQNLNHDAMYWYRQDPGQGLRLIYYSQIVNDFQKGDIAEGYSVSREKKESFPLTVTSAQKNPTAFYLCASSWGGSSEQYFGPGTRLTVT.

The V gene is TRBV6-4, the J gene TRBJ1-1; 10 nucleotides align to TRBD1. V shed 6 bases and J 3 bases; nucleotides not matched to a gene: 1. The CDR3 loop spans 13 amino acids. CDR1 is MRHNA and CDR2 is SNTAGT in the germline V gene. The CDR3 protein is CASRGQGYTEAFF. The CDR3 DNA follows: TGTGCCAGCAGGGGACAGGGGTACACTGAAGCTTTCTTT.

V gene TRBV7-8 combines with J gene TRBJ1-2; 8 nucleotides match TRBD1. V was clipped by 4 bases and J by 2 bases; unmatched bases: 3. The CDR3 is 14 residues long. Germline V gives CDR1 SGHVS, CDR2 FQNEAQ. The CDR3 sequence is CASSSGQVNYGYTF. CDR3 nucleotide sequence: TGTGCCAGCAGCTCGGGACAGGTGAACTATGGCTACACCTTC.

The chain joins TRBV9 to TRBJ2-1; 10 bases line up with TRBD2. Germline V lookup: CDR1 SGDLS, CDR2 YYNGEE. Losses at the gene ends were 4 bases for V and 5 bases for J; bases not matched to a gene: 3. The CDR3 runs 14 residues. The CDR3 bases are TGTGCCAGCAGCATAGCGGGAGGACACAATGAGCAGTTCTTC. Its translation: CASSIAGGHNEQFF. The whole variable domain, filled in from reference TRBV9 and TRBJ2-1, reads DSGVTQTPKHLITATGQRVTLRCSPRSGDLSVYWYQQSLDQGLQFLIQYYNGEERAKGNILERFSAQQFPDLHSELNLSSLELGDSALYFCASSIAGGHNEQFFGPGTRLTVL.

The chain links TRBV18 to TRBJ1-1; D not certain. There are 13 residues in the CDR3. Per germline, CDR1 KGHSH and CDR2 LQKENI. V dropped 3 bases and J dropped 2 bases, with 7 bases sitting between them. The CDR3 reads CASSPPINTEAFF. The CDR3 coding sequence is TGTGCCAGCTCACCGCCTATTAACACTGAAGCTTTCTTT.

The chain has TRBV30 and TRBJ2-5; D might be TRBD1 (5 bases). The germline V gene encodes CDR1 GTSNPN and CDR2 SVGIG (reference sequence). CDR3 size: 12 residues. CDR3 nucleotide sequence: TGTGCTGCGACAGCGTACCAAGAGACCCAGTACTTC. This sequence encodes CAATAYQETQYF.

V is TRBV29-1 and J is TRBJ2-7, with TRBD2 matching 8 bases. Germline V gives CDR1 SQVTM, CDR2 ANQGSEA. The CDR3 has 15 amino acids. V lost 3 bases, J lost 5 bases, and 12 bases stayed unmatched. In DNA form, the CDR3 reads TGCAGCGTTGATGAGGGTCGGAGCGGGAGTAACGAGCAGTACTTC. Protein sequence: CSVDEGRSGSNEQYF.

J is TRBJ2-2 and V is TRBV11-3; D gene ambiguous. Germline lookup yields CDR1 SGHNT and CDR2 YENEEA. CDR3 length: 15 residues. The ends were cut back, 1 base at V and 2 bases at J, with 8 bases in the middle. The CDR3 nucleotides are TGTGCCAGCAGCTTAGCGGTAGCAAACACCGGGGAGCTGTTTTTT. Protein product: CASSLAVANTGELFF.

The rearrangement links TRBV7-2 to TRBJ2-2; 8 bases are a match to TRBD2. The CDR3 covers 15 residues. Germline V gives CDR1 SGHTA, CDR2 FQGNSA. V lost 7 bases and J lost 4; bases outside the gene matches: 8. The DNA for the CDR3 is TGTGCCAGCAACATGGGGAGCGGGGGCACCGGGGAGCTGTTTTTT. Its protein is CASNMGSGGTGELFF.